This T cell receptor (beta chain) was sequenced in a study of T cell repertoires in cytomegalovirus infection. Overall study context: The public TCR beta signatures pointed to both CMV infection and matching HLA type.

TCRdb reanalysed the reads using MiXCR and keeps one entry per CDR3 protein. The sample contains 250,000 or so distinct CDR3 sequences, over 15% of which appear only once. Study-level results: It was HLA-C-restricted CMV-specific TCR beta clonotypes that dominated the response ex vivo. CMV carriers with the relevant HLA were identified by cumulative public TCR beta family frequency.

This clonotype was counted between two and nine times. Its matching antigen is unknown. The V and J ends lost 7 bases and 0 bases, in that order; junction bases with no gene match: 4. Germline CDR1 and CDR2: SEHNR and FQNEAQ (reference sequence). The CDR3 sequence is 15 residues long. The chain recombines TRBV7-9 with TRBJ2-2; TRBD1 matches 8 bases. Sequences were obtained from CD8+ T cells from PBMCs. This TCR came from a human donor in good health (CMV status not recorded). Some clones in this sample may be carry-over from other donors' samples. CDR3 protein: CASIPRGPNTGELFF. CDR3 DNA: TGTGCCAGCATTCCCAGGGGGCCGAACACCGGGGAGCTGTTTTTT.